These T cell receptor beta chains were read from a single sample in a study of blood T cell repertoires in COVID-19. The protocol was immunoSEQ multiplex PCR, while the TCRdb copy is restricted to in-frame clones and leaves out a portion. The sample has roughly 200,000 clones, about 83% seen once. The material sequenced was PBMCs or T cells enriched from blood (not recorded which). Receptor source: a woman in her forties or fifties who had been exposed to COVID-19. The CDR3 runs from the conserved cysteine through the conserved F or W. A D gene is named only where the DNA matches it firmly. Only some rows state a clone size, as once, few, many or a class for expanded clones.

j_call clone_size d_call v_call cdr3_nt cdr3_aa
TRBJ2-5 once TRBD1 TRBV3-1/TRBV3-2 TGTGCCAGCAGCCACCCCGTAGGGGGCTCAGAGACCCAGTACTTC CASSHPVGGSETQYF
TRBJ2-3 few - TRBV6-2/TRBV6-3 TGTGCCAGCAGCTCCGGACAGACCACAGATACGCAGTATTTT CASSSGQTTDTQYF
TRBJ1-5 - - TRBV7-9 TGTGCCAGCAGCTTCCAGGGTTTCCAGCCCCAGCATTTT CASSFQGFQPQHF
TRBJ1-1 - - TRBV12-3/TRBV12-4 TGTGCCAGCAGTTTTACCGGGGGCACTGAAGCTTTCTTT CASSFTGGTEAFF
TRBJ2-3 few TRBD2 TRBV10-3 TGTGCCATCTGCGGGGGAGGCGCAGATACGCAGTATTTT CAICGGGADTQYF
TRBJ2-7 few TRBD2 TRBV7-9 TGTGCCAGCAGCTTAGGCGGACTAGCTTCGGGGGAGCAGTACTTC CASSLGGLASGEQYF
TRBJ2-1 - TRBD2 TRBV5-4 TGTGCCAGCAGCCCCGGACTAGCGACTCCCAATGAGCAGTTCTTC CASSPGLATPNEQFF
TRBJ1-2 - TRBD1 TRBV7-9 TGTGCCAGCAGCTTAGACGCAGGGGGTGGCTACACCTTC CASSLDAGGGYTF
TRBJ1-4 - - TRBV29-1 TGCAGCGTTGAACGGGTAACTAATGAAAAACTGTTTTTT CSVERVTNEKLFF
TRBJ1-6 - - TRBV6-6 TGTGCCAGCAGTTACTCACGGCAGGTTAATTCACCCCTCCACTTT CASSYSRQVNSPLHF
TRBJ1-6 - - TRBV6-1 TGTGCCAGCGTCGACTACCTCTATAATTCACCCCTCCACTTT CASVDYLYNSPLHF
TRBJ2-2 - TRBD1 TRBV19 TGTGCCAGTAGTATAATCTCATTCGGGACAGGGGGGCCCTCCGGGGAGCTGTTTTTT CASSIISFGTGGPSGELFF
TRBJ2-6 - - TRBV28 TGTGCCAGCAGTGACAACAGGGCTGGGGCCAACGTCCTGACTTTC CASSDNRAGANVLTF
TRBJ2-1 - TRBD2 TRBV11-3 TGTGCCAGCAGTAAAGGACTAGCGGGAGCTAATGAGCAGTTCTTC CASSKGLAGANEQFF
TRBJ1-3 - TRBD1 TRBV5-6 TGTGCCAGCAGGGACGGGACAGACGGAAACACCATATATTTT CASRDGTDGNTIYF
TRBJ1-2 - - TRBV25-1 TGTGCCAGCAGTCCCCAGGGGATACATGGCTACACCTTC CASSPQGIHGYTF
TRBJ1-2 - - TRBV27 TGTGCCAGCAGTTTACTAGGGGGTCAGAATAATGGCTACACCTTC CASSLLGGQNNGYTF
TRBJ2-7 - - TRBV20-1 TGCAGTGCTAGTGCCTTCCGGGGGAGATCCTACGAGCAGTACTTC CSASAFRGRSYEQYF
TRBJ2-3 - TRBD2 TRBV5-1 TGCGCCAGCTCACTAGCGGGGGGCACAGATACGCAGTATTTT CASSLAGGTDTQYF
TRBJ1-1 - - TRBV6-6 TGTGCCAGCAGCAGCCGGGCCGCGGGGAACACTGAAGCTTTCTTT CASSSRAAGNTEAFF
TRBJ2-2 few TRBD1 TRBV19 TGTGCCAGTAGTCCATCCGGGACAGGGAAGGGCGGGGAGCTGTTTTTT CASSPSGTGKGGELFF
TRBJ2-2 - TRBD2 TRBV10-2 TGCGTTACCGGGGGGGGCAGCACCGGGGAGCTGTTTTTT CVTGGGSTGELFF
TRBJ1-5 - TRBD1 TRBV5-1 TGCGCCAGCAGCGGAACAGGGGGCCAGCCCCAGCATTTT CASSGTGGQPQHF
TRBJ2-5 - TRBD2 TRBV5-6 TGTGCCAGCAGCTTAGTACTAGCGGAAGAGACCCAGTACTTC CASSLVLAEETQYF